This T cell receptor beta chain derives from a study of cytomegalovirus exposure and HLA in healthy donors listed by TCRdb under 2017. Turning to the overall study: In an earlier analysis of under 750 of the donors, roughly 300 Gb of sequence data and approximately 120 million unique TCR beta sequences from approximately 180 million T cells were reported. A later genetic analysis used genome-wide SNP genotypes for about 65% of the 666 donors, treating that subset as a discovery cohort. To study patterns of TCR occurrence, a later analysis re-analyzed previously published TCR beta repertoires from just over 650 donors and added high-resolution HLA genotyping. HLA typing included class I and class II loci at four-digit resolution. An early release covering just under 650 HLA-typed donors comprised about 300 gigabases of sequencing data and around 80 million unique TCR sequences. Of the 350 to 450 genotyped donors, about 80% fell in the genetic ancestry cluster associated with self-reported Caucasian donors. High-throughput TCR immunosequencing, statistical association of individual TCRs with disease status, and machine learning were combined to predict cytomegalovirus infection status. Using immunosequencing, the study profiled T cell repertoires from 500 to 800 subjects and related those repertoires to cytomegalovirus serostatus. In addition to the first cohort of roughly 700 subjects, a separate validation cohort of approximately 130 different subjects was used. The study was designed to test whether signatures of past pathogen exposure could be identified by cataloging public T cell receptors. The later analysis used no new phenotypic data to find candidate immune exposures, relying instead on TCR beta sequences and their occurrence across donors. All discovery cohort repertoires had been generated using a single sequencing platform. Donor age, sex, ethnicity and CMV serostatus were collected together with the repertoire data. The number of typed donors differed by locus: about 629-630 for A, B, C, DRB1 and DQB1; roughly 510 for DQA1; 606 for DPA1; and roughly 470 for DPB1. To decide whether each TCR beta V gene segment behaved as functional or pseudogenic, an earlier analysis of approximately 620 of the donors relied on high-throughput TCR beta sequencing. A handful of DR-DQ haplotypes were handled as single units for association and clustering because linkage in the cohort was strong. Among about 410 genotyped donors of the cohort, an average of around 250,000 unique TCR beta nucleotide sequences was sequenced per donor, of which about 18% were non-productive. The full study reports these points: HLA typing was unavailable for some donors at each locus, so association tests used only the typed subset. In vitro tests confirmed that a few of the cytomegalovirus-associated TCR beta chains recognize cytomegalovirus antigens. When HLA alleles, especially DR and DQ, strongly co-occurred, TCR associations were difficult to assign to individual alleles. Cytomegalovirus status was reported to be diagnosed by the classifier with high specificity and sensitivity in both the original and validation cohorts. The authors suggested that the approach could potentially be generalized to other disease states and immunological phenotypes. Some IMGT-functional V segments, including TRBV6-2 and TRBV6-3, could not be told apart with the 87-base-pair reads, so those segments were excluded. Linkage disequilibrium might explain the correlated functional status among segregating V segments, but an unknown experimental factor could not be ruled out. A later genetic analysis reported fewer N-insertions in productive TCRs among donors in an Asian-associated ancestry cluster than the approximately 670-donor mean. A total of 150 or so TCR beta chains were listed by the study as associated with cytomegalovirus. A later analysis found that TCR association rates varied across HLA loci, with DRB1 alleles showing the most associated TCRs and HLA-C alleles the fewest. Most TCR sequences were seen in very few donors, while some public TCRs were found in many individuals. A cluster of highly shared sequence variants was judged likely to represent a technical artifact of the sequencing pipeline. Over 15 rarely observed V segments, including chromosome 9 orphons, were excluded from the earlier analysis of approximately 500 of the donors because counts were too low. A further reported finding was that TCR beta sequences accurately predicted the HLA-A and HLA-B alleles for most subjects in the first cohort. Broadly in line with IMGT annotations, most TCR beta V segments showed up in productive rearrangements about 87% or about 30% of the time in an earlier analysis of about 500 of the donors. A later analysis reported that several top co-occurrence clusters appeared linked to parvovirus B19, influenza, CMV and Epstein-Barr virus. In a later analysis, HLA-associated TCR beta chains showed more clonal expansion and lower generation probabilities than non-associated chains that were equally common. In a later analysis, 16,951 TCR beta sequences were associated with specific HLA alleles at a false discovery rate of 0.05. In this cohort, only TCR beta chains were sequenced, and detectable features were limited by the absence of alpha or paired-chain data. V-gene and J-gene trimming of TCR beta chains was associated with a missense DCLRE1C variant in a later genetic analysis, and the association was replicated in an independent cohort. The only immune exposure information available for the cohort was CMV serostatus. Sequencing depth was assumed to be roughly uniform across donors in the presence/absence analyses, though that assumption may not hold. Most CMV-associated TCR beta chains appeared to be HLA-restricted in a later analysis, and the HLA associations seemed to be driven largely by CMV exposure.

Note on this clone: What antigen it recognizes has not been identified. Base qualities are not at hand, and no much larger clone is one base apart.

In total, over 600 healthy bone marrow donors made up the cohort. At the time of sampling, all cohort members were nominally healthy, though unrecorded immune exposures were likely present. The donor was CMV seronegative and was included in the group of around 320 seronegative cohort members. Each donor provided a peripheral blood sample, and peripheral blood mononuclear cells were used for TCR beta sequencing. Genomic DNA was extracted from the blood cell samples with the Qiagen DNeasy Blood Extraction Kit. Libraries were built with the immunoSEQ multiplex PCR assay. The multiplex PCR relied on a mix of 60 forward primers for TCR Vbeta segments and 13 reverse primers for TCR Jbeta segments. Amplification of the CDR3 region of rearranged TCR beta genes was performed with a multiplex PCR assay on genomic DNA. The amplified TCR beta libraries were sequenced on the Illumina HiSeq System as 87-base-pair reads. Per the source publication's procedure: Across the 700 or so repertoires, a later analysis counted 75 million to 90 million unique TCR beta chains, roughly 11 million of which were shared by at least two donors. Raw reads were error-corrected and collapsed into unique sequences with a nearest-neighbor algorithm that merged closely related sequences to remove PCR and sequencing errors. Alignment of CDR3 sequences to IMGT reference sequences was used to assign V, D and J gene segments. Each retained sequence needed at least a six-nucleotide match to both a V gene segment and a J gene segment. A rearrangement was called productive if the CDR3 had no stop codons and remained in frame with V and J, and every other rearrangement was called non-productive. CDR3 was defined according to IMGT convention as the region running from the second conserved V-encoded cysteine to the conserved J-encoded phenylalanine. The earlier analysis of some 600 of the donors excluded sequences that lacked an unambiguous match to a single V gene segment. In an earlier analysis of 587 of the donors, a V segment was called functional when productive rearrangements were above 56.7%, and segregating when the standard deviation between donors exceeded 5%. A statistical classification framework was built for diagnosing cytomegalovirus status from the catalog of TCR beta chain sequences. In a later analysis, TCR nucleotide sequences were compared against IMGT/GENE-DB human TR gene sequences so that V and J genes could be assigned. A later analysis assigned CDR3 sequences and most-parsimonious VDJ recombination scenarios with the TCRdist pipeline. In a later analysis, every TCR beta chain was defined by the combination of its CDR3 amino acid sequence and its V-gene family, and reads without a unique V-gene family were dropped. To address suspected cross-contamination and a sequencing artifact, a later analysis removed 450 to 700 highly shared, low-generation-probability nucleotide sequences. A later analysis calculated a clonal expansion index for each public chain from normalized within-repertoire ranks of inferred template counts. In a later analysis, generation probabilities were computed using a VDJ recombination model fitted to out-of-frame rearrangements, and the results were checked against IGoR. In a later analysis, TCR-TCR, TCR-HLA and TCR-CMV co-occurrence was scored with hypergeometric tests, and a repertoire-size bias correction was applied to TCR pairs. To estimate false discovery rates, a later analysis permuted the HLA or CMV assignments 20 times. In a later analysis, co-occurring TCRs were grouped using DBSCAN, and TCRdist sequence similarity was added for clustering within HLA-allele-positive subsets. Co-occurrence clustering excluded repertoires with fewer than 30,000 or more than 120,000 public chains, plus five with anomalous nucleotide sharing. Imported from immuneACCESS, the table was reduced by TCRdb to in-frame sequences with V and J called. These copies leave out some clones; in studies compared against another copy, an unresolved V gene accounts for under half, and the cause of the remainder is not known. That table is the source of V, J and clone size, and D and trimming were worked out from the DNA. The sample table holds hundreds of thousands of clones, of which roughly 70% were seen once. The top ten clones comprise 2% to 2.5% of the sample.

Via the germline V gene, CDR1 is MGHRA and CDR2 YSYEKL. The CDR3 holds 16 amino acids from the cysteine to the phenylalanine. Of the read, only the CDR3 DNA is kept; its 48 bases are in frame from base 1. V has 0 bases trimmed and J has 3 bases trimmed; junction bases matching no gene number 5. This clonotype was obtained from a female donor in good health and CMV-seronegative. Sequences were obtained from PBMCs. The chain is encoded by TRBV4-1 joined to TRBJ2-7; the junction holds 10 bases that match TRBD2. The DNA sequence is TGCGCCAGCAGCCAAGAATCGACTAGCGGGCGCTACGAGCAGTACTTC. Translated, it reads CASSQESTSGRYEQYF.